This T cell receptor beta chain was recorded in a study of blood T cells in healthy people across ages. For the second PCR, which ran for roughly 6 to 12 cycles, a sample-barcoded 5' primer and a J-beta primer mix were used. TCRdb fed the 5' RACE reads into MiXCR, producing one record per CDR3 protein. The sample has 790,000 or so distinct CDR3 sequences, about 42% seen once. The germline V gene encodes CDR1 SSHAT and CDR2 FNYEAQ (reference sequence). The CDR3 has 12 residues. Worth noting for this clonotype: Its ends do not fully match the called genes, so a read error is possible.

The clonotype originates from a man older than 75 in good health. Sequenced material: blood. The V and J genes are TRBV7-7 and TRBJ2-1; D gene ambiguous. CDR3 bases: TGTGCTAGCAGCCCGACCACGGGCGAGCAGTTCTTC. Amino acids: CASSPTTGEQFF.